This note documents a single T cell receptor beta chain sequence. This same CDR3 is encoded by further DNA sequences in the sample. This specimen comes from a study of blood T cell repertoires in COVID-19. Authors' data handling: Nucleated cell counts were estimated from reference gene primer amplification. Clones were read by immunoSEQ multiplex PCR, and TCRdb kept only the in-frame ones, dropping some. V and J calls and clone size are given by that table; D and trimming were obtained from the DNA. This table has around 500,000 clones, roughly 85% appearing once. After removal of 4 bases from V and 5 bases from J, the junction contained 7 bases not matched to a gene. The CDR3 totals 13 residues. Germline V CDR1 and CDR2: SQVTM, ANQGSEA.

The TCR originated in a human donor in a cohort sampled during active COVID-19. The genes are TRBV29-1 and TRBJ1-1, with 7 bases lining up with TRBD1. Material for sequencing was peripheral blood. The CDR3 DNA sequence: TGCAGCGTTGGTACAGGGGTAGGAACTGAAGCTTTCTTT. Translating it yields CSVGTGVGTEAFF.